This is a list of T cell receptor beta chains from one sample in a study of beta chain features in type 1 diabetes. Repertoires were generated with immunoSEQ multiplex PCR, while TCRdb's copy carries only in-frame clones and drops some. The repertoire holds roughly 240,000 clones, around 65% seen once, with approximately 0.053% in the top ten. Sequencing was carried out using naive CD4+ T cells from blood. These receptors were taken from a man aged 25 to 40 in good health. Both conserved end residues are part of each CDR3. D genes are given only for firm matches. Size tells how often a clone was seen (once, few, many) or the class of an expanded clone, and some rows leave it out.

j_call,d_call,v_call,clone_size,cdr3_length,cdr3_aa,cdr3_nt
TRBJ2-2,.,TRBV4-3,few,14,CASSLRLHTGELFF,TGCGCCAGCAGCCTCAGGCTTCATACCGGGGAGCTGTTTTTT
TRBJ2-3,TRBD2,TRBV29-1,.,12,CSVGGGADTQYF,TGCAGCGTTGGCGGGGGGGCGGATACGCAGTATTTT
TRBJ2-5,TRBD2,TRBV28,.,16,CASSLPEADGRETQYF,TGTGCCAGCAGTTTACCAGAGGCGGACGGGAGGGAGACCCAGTACTTC
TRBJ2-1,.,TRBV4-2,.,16,CASSQEEGSSYNEQFF,TGTGCCAGCAGCCAAGAGGAGGGGAGCTCCTACAATGAGCAGTTCTTC
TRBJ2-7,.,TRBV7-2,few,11,CASSTSYEQYF,TGTGCCAGCAGTACAAGCTACGAGCAGTACTTC
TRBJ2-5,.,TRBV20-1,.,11,CSAQEGLEKYF,TGCAGTGCTCAAGAGGGACTGGAAAAGTACTTC
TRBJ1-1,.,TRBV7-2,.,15,CASSSRGAPGTEAFF,TGTGCCAGCAGCTCCCGGGGGGCGCCGGGCACTGAAGCTTTCTTT
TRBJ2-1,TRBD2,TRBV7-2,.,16,CASRPTSGKTYNEQFF,TGTGCCAGCAGACCAACTAGCGGGAAGACCTACAATGAGCAGTTCTTC
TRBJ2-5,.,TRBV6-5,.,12,CASSEAGPTQYF,TGTGCCAGCAGTGAGGCGGGGCCGACCCAGTACTTC
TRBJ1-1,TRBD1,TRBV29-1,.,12,CSFDRGGTEAFF,TGCAGCTTCGACAGGGGCGGCACTGAAGCTTTCTTT
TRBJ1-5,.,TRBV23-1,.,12,CASDSWNQPQHF,TGCGCCAGCGATAGCTGGAATCAGCCCCAGCATTTT
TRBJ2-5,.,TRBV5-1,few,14,CASRSGRIQETQYF,TGCGCCAGCCGCTCTGGACGGATCCAAGAGACCCAGTACTTC
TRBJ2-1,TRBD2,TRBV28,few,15,CASSRGLAGSNEQFF,TGTGCCAGCAGCCGGGGACTAGCGGGGTCTAATGAGCAGTTCTTC
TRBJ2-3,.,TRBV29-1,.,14,CSVRLGGITDTQYF,TGCAGCGTTCGTTTAGGGGGAATCACAGATACGCAGTATTTT
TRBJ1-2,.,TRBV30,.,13,CAWSNKGHYGYTF,TGTGCCTGGAGTAATAAGGGCCACTATGGCTACACCTTC
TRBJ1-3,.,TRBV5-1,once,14,CASSLAGYGNTIYF,TGCGCCAGCAGCTTGGCAGGGTACGGAAACACCATATATTTT
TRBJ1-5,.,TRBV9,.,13,CASSGRENQPQHF,TGTGCCAGCAGCGGGAGGGAGAATCAGCCCCAGCATTTT
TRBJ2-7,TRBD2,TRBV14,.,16,CASSQDRSSGRLEQYF,TGTGCCAGCAGCCAAGATCGGAGTAGCGGGAGACTCGAGCAGTACTTC
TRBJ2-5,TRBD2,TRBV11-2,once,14,CASSSLAGQETQYF,TGTGCCAGCAGCTCTCTAGCGGGGCAAGAGACCCAGTACTTC
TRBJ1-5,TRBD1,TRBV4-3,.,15,CASSQDRDRRQPQHF,TGCGCCAGCAGCCAAGACCGGGACAGGCGTCAGCCCCAGCATTTT
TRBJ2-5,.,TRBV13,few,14,CASTVKGLQETQYF,TGTGCCAGCACCGTGAAGGGACTTCAAGAGACCCAGTACTTC
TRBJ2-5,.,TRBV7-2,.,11,CASSLAETQYF,TGTGCCAGCAGCTTAGCTGAGACCCAGTACTTC
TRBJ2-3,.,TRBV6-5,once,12,CASRQTTDTQYF,TGTGCCAGCAGGCAGACCACAGATACGCAGTATTTT
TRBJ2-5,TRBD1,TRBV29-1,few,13,CSVRQGGQETQYF,TGCAGCGTGCGACAGGGGGGCCAAGAGACCCAGTACTTC
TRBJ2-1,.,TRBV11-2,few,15,CASRRLGSSYNEQFF,TGTGCCAGCAGGCGACTAGGGAGCTCCTACAATGAGCAGTTCTTC
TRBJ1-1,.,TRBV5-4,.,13,CASRLPGRSEAFF,TGTGCCAGCAGGCTGCCGGGACGATCTGAAGCTTTCTTT
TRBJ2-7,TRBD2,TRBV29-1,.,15,CSVGGRLAGDNEQYF,TGCAGCGTTGGGGGGCGGCTAGCGGGAGACAACGAGCAGTACTTC
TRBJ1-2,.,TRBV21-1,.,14,CASSKVGPQDGYTF,TGTGCCAGCAGCAAAGTTGGACCTCAGGATGGCTACACCTTC
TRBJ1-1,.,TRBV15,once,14,CATSGAGGNTEAFF,TGTGCCACCAGCGGAGCTGGGGGGAACACTGAAGCTTTCTTT
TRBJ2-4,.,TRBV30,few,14,CAWSVLASKNIQYF,TGTGCCTGGAGTGTGCTAGCGTCCAAAAACATTCAGTACTTC
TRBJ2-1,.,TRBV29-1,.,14,CSVYPGLQYNEQFF,TGCAGCGTTTACCCCGGACTTCAGTACAATGAGCAGTTCTTC
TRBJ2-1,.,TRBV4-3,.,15,CASSQGGPPTMRQFF,TGCGCCAGCAGCCAAGGCGGGCCTCCTACAATGAGGCAGTTCTTC